The rows below give T cell receptor beta chains drawn from one sample of a study of blood T cell repertoires in COVID-19. TCRdb's table, derived via immunoSEQ multiplex PCR, lists solely in-frame clones and lacks some. Of approximately 14,000 clones in the sample, about 86% were seen once. The sequenced sample consisted of peripheral blood. Receptor source: a human donor in a cohort sampled during active COVID-19. The CDR3 runs from the conserved cysteine through the conserved F or W. Fields, in order: clone size, D gene, V gene, J gene, CDR3 DNA, CDR3 protein. D genes are given only for firm matches. Size is stated for part of the rows, as once, few or many counts, or as a class when the clone is expanded.

clone size: -; D gene: TRBD1; V gene: TRBV4-2; J gene: TRBJ1-1; CDR3 DNA: TGTGCCAGCAGCCAAGAGGCGACAGGGGGGTGGAACACTGAAGCTTTCTTT; CDR3 protein: CASSQEATGGWNTEAFF
clone size: -; D gene: TRBD1; V gene: TRBV2; J gene: TRBJ2-7; CDR3 DNA: TGTGCCAGCAGTTACAGGGGTTCCTACGAGCAGTACTTC; CDR3 protein: CASSYRGSYEQYF
clone size: -; D gene: TRBD1; V gene: TRBV11-2; J gene: TRBJ1-2; CDR3 DNA: TGTGCCAGCAGCTTAAACCAGGGGGATTACTATGGCTACACCTTC; CDR3 protein: CASSLNQGDYYGYTF
clone size: -; D gene: -; V gene: TRBV5-6; J gene: TRBJ2-2; CDR3 DNA: TGTGCCAGCAGCATAGGACAGCATTTGGCCGGGGAGCTGTTTTTT; CDR3 protein: CASSIGQHLAGELFF
clone size: -; D gene: TRBD1; V gene: TRBV19; J gene: TRBJ2-1; CDR3 DNA: TGTGCCAGTAGAGACCCGGACAGGGGGCGAACCAGCTCCTACAATGAGCAGTTCTTC; CDR3 protein: CASRDPDRGRTSSYNEQFF
clone size: -; D gene: -; V gene: TRBV4-1; J gene: TRBJ2-5; CDR3 DNA: TGCGCCAGCAGCCACCCCAGCGGTGGAGGGACCCAGTACTTC; CDR3 protein: CASSHPSGGGTQYF
clone size: -; D gene: TRBD1; V gene: TRBV5-1; J gene: TRBJ1-4; CDR3 DNA: TGCGCCAGCAGCTTGGAAGGGGACAGGGCAACTAATGAAAAACTGTTTTTT; CDR3 protein: CASSLEGDRATNEKLFF
clone size: -; D gene: -; V gene: TRBV19; J gene: TRBJ1-4; CDR3 DNA: TGTGCCAGTAGTTCTATGCTACCAACTAATGAAAAACTGTTTTTT; CDR3 protein: CASSSMLPTNEKLFF
clone size: -; D gene: -; V gene: TRBV19; J gene: TRBJ1-5; CDR3 DNA: TGTGCCAGTAGCCCGTCACAACAGCAGCCCCAGCATTTT; CDR3 protein: CASSPSQQQPQHF
clone size: -; D gene: TRBD2; V gene: TRBV9; J gene: TRBJ2-2; CDR3 DNA: TGTGCCAGCAGCTTAAGCGGGGTGGCTCCCGGGGAGCTGTTTTTT; CDR3 protein: CASSLSGVAPGELFF
clone size: -; D gene: TRBD2; V gene: TRBV5-1; J gene: TRBJ2-7; CDR3 DNA: TGCGCCAGCAGCTTGGATAGTAGCGGGAGCTCCTACGAGCAGTACTTC; CDR3 protein: CASSLDSSGSSYEQYF
clone size: -; D gene: -; V gene: TRBV27; J gene: TRBJ1-4; CDR3 DNA: TGTGCCAGCGGTAGAGGGATCACCGGTAATGAAAAACTGTTTTTT; CDR3 protein: CASGRGITGNEKLFF
clone size: -; D gene: -; V gene: TRBV27; J gene: TRBJ1-1; CDR3 DNA: TGTGCCAGCGGCTGGGGCGGGGACACTGAAGCTTTCTTT; CDR3 protein: CASGWGGDTEAFF
clone size: -; D gene: -; V gene: TRBV6-5; J gene: TRBJ2-7; CDR3 DNA: TGTGCCAGCAGTTACTCGTCAGCTCAGGGTTTTTACGAGCAGTACTTC; CDR3 protein: CASSYSSAQGFYEQYF
clone size: -; D gene: TRBD2; V gene: TRBV3-1/TRBV3-2; J gene: TRBJ2-1; CDR3 DNA: TGTGCCAGCAGCACATTGGGACTAGCGGGCTACTCCTACAATGAGCAGTTCTTC; CDR3 protein: CASSTLGLAGYSYNEQFF
clone size: few; D gene: -; V gene: TRBV18; J gene: TRBJ1-1; CDR3 DNA: TGTGCCAGCTCCCCGTGGGCAGGCACTGAAGCTTTCTTT; CDR3 protein: CASSPWAGTEAFF
clone size: -; D gene: TRBD2; V gene: TRBV19; J gene: TRBJ2-1; CDR3 DNA: TGTGCCAGTAGTCCCCTGGGACTAGCGGGGGGATACAATGAGCAGTTCTTC; CDR3 protein: CASSPLGLAGGYNEQFF
clone size: few; D gene: -; V gene: TRBV6-6; J gene: TRBJ2-2; CDR3 DNA: TGTGCCAGCAGTACCTGGACACCGCGCGGCGGGGAGCTGTTTTTT; CDR3 protein: CASSTWTPRGGELFF
clone size: -; D gene: -; V gene: TRBV29-1; J gene: TRBJ2-7; CDR3 DNA: TGCAGCGTCGACCGTGTGGACAGCTACGAGCAGTACTTC; CDR3 protein: CSVDRVDSYEQYF
clone size: few; D gene: TRBD1; V gene: TRBV7-2; J gene: TRBJ1-3; CDR3 DNA: TGTGCCAGCAGCGGCCGGGACAGTCTGAGGAACACCATATATTTT; CDR3 protein: CASSGRDSLRNTIYF
clone size: once; D gene: -; V gene: TRBV14; J gene: TRBJ2-3; CDR3 DNA: TGTGCCAGCAGCCAAGATAAGGGCGGGAGCACAGATACGCAGTATTTT; CDR3 protein: CASSQDKGGSTDTQYF
clone size: -; D gene: -; V gene: TRBV6-5; J gene: TRBJ2-7; CDR3 DNA: TGTGCCAGCAGTTACATCGTAGGGGATACCCTCGGGGAGCAGTACTTC; CDR3 protein: CASSYIVGDTLGEQYF
clone size: -; D gene: TRBD1; V gene: TRBV7-9; J gene: TRBJ1-1; CDR3 DNA: TGTGCCAGCAGCTTAGGGACAGGGGAAATGAACACTGAAGCTTTCTTT; CDR3 protein: CASSLGTGEMNTEAFF
clone size: -; D gene: TRBD2; V gene: TRBV6-5; J gene: TRBJ2-7; CDR3 DNA: TGTGCCAGCAGTCCCAGCGGGGGAAGCTCCTACGAGCAGTACTTC; CDR3 protein: CASSPSGGSSYEQYF
clone size: once; D gene: -; V gene: TRBV7-9; J gene: TRBJ1-1; CDR3 DNA: TGTGCCAGCCGCCCGGGGGGGGCGTCCGAAGCTTTCTTT; CDR3 protein: CASRPGGASEAFF
clone size: -; D gene: TRBD1; V gene: TRBV6-5; J gene: TRBJ1-4; CDR3 DNA: TGTGCCAGCAGTTACTCGGGACAGGGAAGTGAAAAACTGTTTTTT; CDR3 protein: CASSYSGQGSEKLFF
clone size: -; D gene: TRBD1; V gene: TRBV11-3; J gene: TRBJ1-1; CDR3 DNA: TGTGCCAGCAGCTCCCCGGGACAGGGGCCAAATGAAGCTTTCTTT; CDR3 protein: CASSSPGQGPNEAFF
clone size: -; D gene: -; V gene: TRBV19; J gene: TRBJ2-7; CDR3 DNA: TGTGCCAGAAAATCCCACGACGGGGGGCTCTACGAGCAGTACTTC; CDR3 protein: CARKSHDGGLYEQYF
clone size: -; D gene: -; V gene: TRBV5-8; J gene: TRBJ2-3; CDR3 DNA: TGTGCCAGCAACCTAGCAATTAGCACAGATACGCAGTATTTT; CDR3 protein: CASNLAISTDTQYF
clone size: once; D gene: TRBD1; V gene: TRBV6-6; J gene: TRBJ2-7; CDR3 DNA: TGTGCCAGCAGTTCCGGGACAGGGGGGCGCGAGCAGTACTTC; CDR3 protein: CASSSGTGGREQYF
clone size: -; D gene: -; V gene: TRBV19; J gene: TRBJ1-5; CDR3 DNA: TGTGCCAGTAGTATGGCCTTTAATCAGCCCCAGCATTTT; CDR3 protein: CASSMAFNQPQHF
clone size: once; D gene: -; V gene: TRBV7-7; J gene: TRBJ2-1; CDR3 DNA: TGTGCCAGCAGCTTAGCCAGGGGTCCCTACAATGAGCAGTTCTTC; CDR3 protein: CASSLARGPYNEQFF
clone size: -; D gene: -; V gene: TRBV19; J gene: TRBJ1-5; CDR3 DNA: TGTGCCAGTAGTGCCGAACACACAGGAATCGGGAGCAATCAGCCCCAGCATTTT; CDR3 protein: CASSAEHTGIGSNQPQHF
clone size: few; D gene: -; V gene: TRBV7-6; J gene: TRBJ2-7; CDR3 DNA: TGTGCCAGCAGCTATAACGCAGGTGGAAACTACGAGCAGTACTTC; CDR3 protein: CASSYNAGGNYEQYF
clone size: -; D gene: TRBD1; V gene: TRBV19; J gene: TRBJ1-2; CDR3 DNA: TGTGCCAGTAGTATCCCGGGACAGGGGGCTGGTGGCTACACCTTC; CDR3 protein: CASSIPGQGAGGYTF
clone size: -; D gene: -; V gene: TRBV27; J gene: TRBJ2-7; CDR3 DNA: TGTGCCAGCAGATCGGCAGGATCCTACGAGCAGTACTTC; CDR3 protein: CASRSAGSYEQYF
clone size: -; D gene: -; V gene: TRBV27; J gene: TRBJ1-1; CDR3 DNA: TGTGCCAGCAGACAGGTCTTAAACACTGAAGCTTTCTTT; CDR3 protein: CASRQVLNTEAFF
clone size: once; D gene: -; V gene: TRBV5-8; J gene: TRBJ1-1; CDR3 DNA: TGTGCCAGCATCAACCTAGTGGGGGGGGCCACTGAAGCTTTCTTT; CDR3 protein: CASINLVGGATEAFF
clone size: few; D gene: -; V gene: TRBV5-6; J gene: TRBJ2-1; CDR3 DNA: TGTGCCAGCAGCTTGTCCATCCAGCAGTTCTTC; CDR3 protein: CASSLSIQQFF
clone size: -; D gene: -; V gene: TRBV4-2; J gene: TRBJ2-7; CDR3 DNA: TGTGCCAGCAGCCAAGATCTCGACGGGAGAGGAGTCTACGAGCAGTACTTC; CDR3 protein: CASSQDLDGRGVYEQYF
clone size: -; D gene: TRBD1; V gene: TRBV10-3; J gene: TRBJ1-5; CDR3 DNA: TGTGCCATCAGTGATGGGGGACAGGTGGGTGAGCCCCAGCATTTT; CDR3 protein: CAISDGGQVGEPQHF
clone size: once; D gene: -; V gene: TRBV29-1; J gene: TRBJ2-7; CDR3 DNA: TGCAGCGTTGCGGTGAGCTCCTACGAGCAGTACTTC; CDR3 protein: CSVAVSSYEQYF
clone size: once; D gene: -; V gene: TRBV7-9; J gene: TRBJ1-1; CDR3 DNA: TGTGCCAGCAGCTTAACAGTTATGAACACTGAAGCTTTCTTT; CDR3 protein: CASSLTVMNTEAFF
clone size: -; D gene: -; V gene: TRBV19; J gene: TRBJ2-7; CDR3 DNA: TGTGCCAGTAGGGCAGGGTTCGGATACGAGCAGTACTTC; CDR3 protein: CASRAGFGYEQYF
clone size: few; D gene: TRBD1; V gene: TRBV18; J gene: TRBJ1-1; CDR3 DNA: TGTGCCAGCTCACCGACAGGGGGATATTCGGGGGGAAACACTGAAGCTTTCTTT; CDR3 protein: CASSPTGGYSGGNTEAFF
clone size: once; D gene: TRBD2; V gene: TRBV6-6; J gene: TRBJ2-7; CDR3 DNA: TGTGCCAGCAGTTACCCCGGGGCTAGCGGGAGATCTGTGCAGTACTTC; CDR3 protein: CASSYPGASGRSVQYF
clone size: -; D gene: -; V gene: TRBV9; J gene: TRBJ2-2; CDR3 DNA: TGTGCCAGCAGCGTAGGGGGGCTAGCTAACACCGGGGAGCTGTTTTTT; CDR3 protein: CASSVGGLANTGELFF
clone size: -; D gene: -; V gene: TRBV2; J gene: TRBJ1-2; CDR3 DNA: TGTGCCAGCAGTGATCACAGCCCCCGAAACTATGGCTACACCTTC; CDR3 protein: CASSDHSPRNYGYTF
clone size: -; D gene: TRBD1; V gene: TRBV3-1/TRBV3-2; J gene: TRBJ1-2; CDR3 DNA: TGTGCCAGCTCGACGGACAGGGATTATGGCTACACCTTC; CDR3 protein: CASSTDRDYGYTF
clone size: -; D gene: TRBD1; V gene: TRBV7-8; J gene: TRBJ2-7; CDR3 DNA: TGTGCCAGCAGTGGTGGGACAGGGCAGAGCTACGAGCAGTACTTC; CDR3 protein: CASSGGTGQSYEQYF
clone size: -; D gene: TRBD1; V gene: TRBV19; J gene: TRBJ2-7; CDR3 DNA: TGTGCCAGTAGTATCGACAGGGCCACCTACGAGCAGTACTTC; CDR3 protein: CASSIDRATYEQYF
clone size: few; D gene: -; V gene: TRBV7-9; J gene: TRBJ1-1; CDR3 DNA: TGTGCCAGCAGCTTAGACAGGAACACTGAAGCTTTCTTT; CDR3 protein: CASSLDRNTEAFF
clone size: -; D gene: TRBD2; V gene: TRBV7-3; J gene: TRBJ2-3; CDR3 DNA: TGTGCCAGCAGCTTATGGCGGGGGGGCAGCACAGATACGCAGTATTTT; CDR3 protein: CASSLWRGGSTDTQYF
clone size: -; D gene: TRBD2; V gene: TRBV2; J gene: TRBJ2-7; CDR3 DNA: TGTGCCAGCAAACCCCTAGCGGGCCTCTACGAGCAGTACTTC; CDR3 protein: CASKPLAGLYEQYF
clone size: -; D gene: -; V gene: TRBV6-2/TRBV6-3; J gene: TRBJ2-7; CDR3 DNA: TGTGCCAGCAGTTCGGTTACCAGGTCCTACGAGCAGTACTTC; CDR3 protein: CASSSVTRSYEQYF
clone size: -; D gene: TRBD1; V gene: TRBV28; J gene: TRBJ1-6; CDR3 DNA: TGTGCCAGCAGTCCGACTGACAGGGAAGCGGGTTCACCCCTCCACTTT; CDR3 protein: CASSPTDREAGSPLHF
clone size: -; D gene: -; V gene: TRBV11-3; J gene: TRBJ2-7; CDR3 DNA: TGTGCCAGCAGCTTTCAAGGAGGCCAGACTGAGGAGCAGTACTTC; CDR3 protein: CASSFQGGQTEEQYF
clone size: -; D gene: TRBD1; V gene: TRBV28; J gene: TRBJ1-1; CDR3 DNA: TGTGCCAGCACCGGGACAGTGAACACTGAAGCTTTCTTT; CDR3 protein: CASTGTVNTEAFF